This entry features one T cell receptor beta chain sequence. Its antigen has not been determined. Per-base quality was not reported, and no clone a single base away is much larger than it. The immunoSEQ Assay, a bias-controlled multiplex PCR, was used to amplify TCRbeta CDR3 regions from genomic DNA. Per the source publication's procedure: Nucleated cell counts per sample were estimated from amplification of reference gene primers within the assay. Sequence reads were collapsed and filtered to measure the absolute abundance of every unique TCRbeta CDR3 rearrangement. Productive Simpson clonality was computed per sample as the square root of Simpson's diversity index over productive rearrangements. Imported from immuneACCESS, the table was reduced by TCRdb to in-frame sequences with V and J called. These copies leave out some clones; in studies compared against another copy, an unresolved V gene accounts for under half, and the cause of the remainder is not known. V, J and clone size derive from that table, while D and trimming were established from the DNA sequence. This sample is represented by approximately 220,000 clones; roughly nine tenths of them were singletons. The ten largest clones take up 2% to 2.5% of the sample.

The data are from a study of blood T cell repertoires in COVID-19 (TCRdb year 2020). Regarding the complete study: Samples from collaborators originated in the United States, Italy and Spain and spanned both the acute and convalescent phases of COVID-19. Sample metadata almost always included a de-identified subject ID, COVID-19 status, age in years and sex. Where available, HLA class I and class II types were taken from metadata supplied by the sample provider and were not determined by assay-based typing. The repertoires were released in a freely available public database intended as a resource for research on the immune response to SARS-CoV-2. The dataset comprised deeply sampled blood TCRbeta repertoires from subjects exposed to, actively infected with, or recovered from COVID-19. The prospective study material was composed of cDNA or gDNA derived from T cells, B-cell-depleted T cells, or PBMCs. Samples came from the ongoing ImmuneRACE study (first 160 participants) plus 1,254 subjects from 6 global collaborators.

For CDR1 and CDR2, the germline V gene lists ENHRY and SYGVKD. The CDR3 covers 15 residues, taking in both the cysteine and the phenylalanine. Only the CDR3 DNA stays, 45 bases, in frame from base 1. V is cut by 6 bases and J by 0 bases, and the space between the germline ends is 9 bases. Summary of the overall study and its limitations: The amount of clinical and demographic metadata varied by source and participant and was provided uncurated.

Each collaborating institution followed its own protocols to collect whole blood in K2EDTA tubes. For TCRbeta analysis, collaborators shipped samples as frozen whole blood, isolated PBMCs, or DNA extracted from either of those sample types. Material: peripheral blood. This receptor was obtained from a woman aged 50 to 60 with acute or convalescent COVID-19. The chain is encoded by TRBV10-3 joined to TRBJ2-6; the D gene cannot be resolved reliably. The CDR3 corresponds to CAIRGESSGANVLTF. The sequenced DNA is TGTGCCATCAGAGGAGAGAGCTCTGGGGCCAACGTCCTGACTTTC.